Following are 16 T cell receptor beta chains from one sample sequenced in a study of cytomegalovirus exposure and HLA in healthy donors. With 60 Vbeta and 13 Jbeta primers, the PCR was carried out. Using immunoSEQ multiplex PCR, the repertoire was profiled, and TCRdb retains in-frame clones only, with some absent. The sample has some 170,000 clones; 81% are singletons. The sample comprised PBMCs. These receptor sequences come from a young woman in good health and CMV-seropositive.

The J gene is TRBJ1-5, the V gene TRBV13; 8 bases are shared with TRBD1. The germline gives CDR1 PRHDT, CDR2 FYEKMQ (reference sequence). The CDR3 extends over 17 amino acids. Trimming removed 4 bases from V and 4 bases from J; junction bases left unmatched: 12. In DNA form, the CDR3 reads TGTGCCAGCAGCTCAGCCGGACAGGGAGGGAATAATCAGCCCCAGCATTTT. Residues: CASSSAGQGGNNQPQHF.

The rearrangement joins TRBV7-2 to TRBJ2-7; the match to TRBD1 covers 8 bases. The V and J ends lost 5 bases and 2 bases, in that order; junction bases with no gene match: 8. The CDR3 totals 15 residues. Germline loops: CDR1 SGHTA, CDR2 FQGNSA. CDR3 region: CASSTAGTGPYEQYF. The CDR3 coding sequence is TGTGCCAGCAGCACGGCCGGGACAGGACCCTACGAGCAGTACTTC.

This sequence joins TRBV18 and TRBJ1-4; 8 bases align to TRBD1. CDR3 length: 16 amino acids. Germline V gene data show CDR1 as KGHSH and CDR2 as LQKENI. The V segment lost 4 bases and the J segment 8 bases; nucleotides outside the gene matches: 12. In nucleotides, the CDR3 is TGTGCCAGCTCACTTGGACAGGGAACTACGAACGAAAAACTGTTTTTT. Amino acids: CASSLGQGTTNEKLFF.

This clone was picked up a small number of times. This sequence joins TRBV28 and TRBJ1-3; D is unclear. This CDR3 is 16 amino acids long. Germline-derived CDR1 and CDR2 are MDHEN and SYDVKM. The V end was cut by 6 bases, the J end by 2 bases, with 17 bases between. The CDR3 nucleotides read TGTGCCAGCAGGGAGAGTGGGGAGGGTACTGGAAACACCATATATTTT. As protein: CASRESGEGTGNTIYF.

The V call is TRBV2, the J call TRBJ2-5; 8 nucleotides align to TRBD2. The CDR3 sequence is 14 residues long. Germline V gene lookup returns CDR1 SNHLY and CDR2 FYNNEI. V shed 3 bases, J shed 4 bases, and the junction held 4 bases outside the gene matches. CDR3 nucleotide sequence: TGTGCCAGCAGTGAGTCCGGGACTAGAGAGACCCAGTACTTC. Translating it yields CASSESGTRETQYF. Variable domain in full (rest from reference TRBV2 and TRBJ2-5): EPEVTQTPSHQVTQMGQEVILRCVPISNHLYFYWYRQILGQKVEFLVSFYNNEISEKSEIFDDQFSVERPDGSNFTLKIRSTKLEDSAMYFCASSESGTRETQYFGPGTRLLVL.

This chain uses TRBV7-3 with TRBJ2-3; D is undetermined. The CDR3 is 13 residues long. Germline CDR1 SGHTA, CDR2 FQGTGA. Trimming shortened V by 5 bases and J by 6 bases, and 12 bases separated the two germline ends. CDR3 amino acids: CASSPNAVDTQYF. In DNA form, the CDR3 reads TGTGCCAGCAGCCCTAACGCGGTGGATACGCAGTATTTT.

This chain links TRBV11-2 with TRBJ1-1; 8 bases line up with TRBD1. Per the germline V gene, CDR1 is SGHAT and CDR2 is FQNNGV. There are 12 residues in the CDR3. Trimming took 3 bases from V and 10 from J; bases not matched to a gene: 4. CDR3 in amino acids: CASSFPQGAAFF. The DNA of the CDR3 is TGTGCCAGCAGCTTTCCGCAGGGGGCAGCTTTCTTT.

The gene calls are TRBV5-1 and TRBJ2-5, with a possible D match to TRBD1 (6 bases). The CDR3 contains 14 residues. With 3 bases removed from V and 5 bases from J, the gap between germline ends came to 14 bases. From germline, CDR1 is SGHRS and CDR2 YFSETQ. CDR3 nucleotides: TGCGCCAGCAGCTCTCAGGGGAGCCAGGAGACCCAGTACTTC. Amino acids: CASSSQGSQETQYF.

The chain links TRBV9 to TRBJ2-7; D unresolved. CDR1 and CDR2 from the germline V gene are SGDLS and YYNGEE. The CDR3 is 13 residues long. The ends were cut back, 4 bases at V and 7 bases at J, with 15 bases in the middle. CDR3 DNA sequence: TGTGCCAGCAGCCCCAATCATAACATGGAGCAGTACTTC. Its translation: CASSPNHNMEQYF.

The V gene is TRBV6-5, the J gene TRBJ1-4; D not certain. V was trimmed by 6 bases and J by 5 bases, leaving 10 bases between them. This CDR3 is 13 amino acids long. Germline V gene lookup returns CDR1 MNHEY and CDR2 SVGAGI. The CDR3 sequence: CASRRVNNEKLFF. CDR3 nucleotides: TGTGCCAGCAGGAGGGTTAACAATGAAAAACTGTTTTTT.

This clone was detected only a few times. V usage is TRBV11-3 and J usage is TRBJ2-2, with 8 bases fitting TRBD1. V lost 5 bases and J lost 1; bases outside the gene matches: 6. The CDR3 is made up of 16 amino acids. The germline CDR1 and CDR2 sequences are SGHNT and YENEEA. As DNA, the CDR3 is TGTGCCAGCAGCCCCGACAGGGGTTTGAACACCGGGGAGCTGTTTTTT. As protein: CASSPDRGLNTGELFF. Full variable domain (rest looked up from reference TRBV11-3 and TRBJ2-2): EAGVVQSPRYKIIEKKQPVAFWCNPISGHNTLYWYLQNLGQGPELLIRYENEEAVDDSQLPKDRFSAERLKGVDSTLKIQPAELGDSAVYLCASSPDRGLNTGELFFGEGSRLTVL.

There are a few counts of this clone. The chain is built from TRBV7-2 and TRBJ2-3; D might be TRBD1 (5 bases). CDR1 is SGHTA, CDR2 FQGNSA, per germline. V was pared by 2 bases and J by 6 bases, with 12 bases between. CDR3 length: 14 residues. The chain's CDR3 is CASSLSPGWDTQYF. The CDR3 region has the DNA TGTGCCAGCAGCTTAAGCCCAGGGTGGGATACGCAGTATTTT.

The genes are TRBV27 and TRBJ2-3; 7 positions agree with TRBD1. Germline-derived CDR1 and CDR2 are MNHEY and SMNVEV (reference sequence). Trimming took 5 bases from V and 1 from J; bases not matched to a gene: 6. The CDR3 has 15 amino acids. The CDR3 spells CASSERQGGTDTQYF. The CDR3 DNA reads TGTGCCAGCAGTGAAAGACAGGGAGGCACAGATACGCAGTATTTT.

The V and J genes are TRBV7-3 and TRBJ2-5; D might be TRBD2 (6 bases). The J call may not be correct, given that the DNA end is closer to TRBJ2-7. The CDR3 extends over 15 amino acids. CDR1 SGHTA and CDR2 FQGTGA come from the germline V gene. The DNA for the CDR3 is TGTGCCAGCAGCTTAACTGGCGGGGACTCCTACGAGCAGTACTTC. It is translated as CASSLTGGDSYEQYF.

This clone appeared once. The chain employs TRBV19 and TRBJ1-5; TRBD1 matches at 8 bases. With V trimmed by 7 bases and J by 9 bases, 8 bases remained unmatched. This CDR3 is built from 13 residues. Germline values: CDR1 LNHDA, CDR2 SQIVND (reference sequence). In DNA form, the CDR3 reads TGTGCCAGTACCTTCGACAGGGGATGGCCCCAGCATTTT. It is translated as CASTFDRGWPQHF. Filled out from reference TRBV19 and TRBJ1-5, the complete variable domain reads DGGITQSPKYLFRKEGQNVTLSCEQNLNHDAMYWYRQDPGQGLRLIYYSQIVNDFQKGDIAEGYSVSREKKESFPLTVTSAQKNPTAFYLCASTFDRGWPQHFGDGTRLSIL.

Only a few counts were recorded for this clone. The J gene is TRBJ2-6, the V gene TRBV7-9, with 7 bases aligning to TRBD2. Germline lookup yields CDR1 SEHNR and CDR2 FQNEAQ (reference sequence). Germline trimming cut 0 bases from V and 0 bases from J; bases unmatched to any gene: 5. This CDR3 is 18 amino acids long. The CDR3 sequence is CASSLAGGVYSGANVLTF. The CDR3 DNA reads as TGTGCCAGCAGCTTAGCGGGGGGGGTGTACTCTGGGGCCAACGTCCTGACTTTC.